The 19 T cell receptor beta chains listed next were all sequenced from one sample in a study of T cell responses to AZD1222 COVID-19 vaccine. Libraries were prepared by immunoSEQ multiplex PCR; TCRdb keeps only in-frame clonotypes and omits some of them. The table includes roughly 180,000 clones, around 93% detected once. This specimen consisted of peripheral blood, obtained on day 0 of AZD1222 vaccination. Source of these receptors: an adult in good health.

This chain uses TRBV7-9 with TRBJ1-2, with D maybe TRBD1 (6 bases). V was cut by 5 bases and J by 9 bases, with 25 bases left in between. The CDR3 is made up of 16 amino acids. Germline CDR1 reads SEHNR; CDR2 reads FQNEAQ (reference sequence). The CDR3 coding sequence is TGTGCCAGCAGCCGGCAGCTTCAATCCGACCGGGACAGCTACACCTTC. Encoded protein: CASSRQLQSDRDSYTF.

As for this clone: At one boundary the junction diverges from the germline segment, which might be a read error. The chain joins TRBV15 to TRBJ2-7, with TRBD1 matching over 10 bases. Germline lookup yields CDR1 LNHNV and CDR2 YYDKDF (reference sequence). This CDR3 contains 12 residues. The CDR3 reads CATSRGDRGWHF. The CDR3 coding sequence is TGTGCCACCAGCAGGGGGGACAGGGGCTGGCACTTC.

V usage is TRBV19 and J usage is TRBJ2-3; TRBD2 matches at 7 bases. With 1 base clipped from V and 2 bases from J, the junction kept 9 bases outside the gene matches. From germline, CDR1 is LNHDA and CDR2 SQIVND (reference sequence). The CDR3 length is 17 residues. The CDR3 region is CASSIVAERDDTDTQYF. In nucleotides, the CDR3 is TGTGCCAGTAGTATAGTGGCCGAGCGGGACGACACAGATACGCAGTATTTT. The variable domain in full, with the rest retrieved from reference TRBV19 and TRBJ2-3, is DGGITQSPKYLFRKEGQNVTLSCEQNLNHDAMYWYRQDPGQGLRLIYYSQIVNDFQKGDIAEGYSVSREKKESFPLTVTSAQKNPTAFYLCASSIVAERDDTDTQYFGPGTRLTVL.

The chain joins TRBV6-4 to TRBJ1-1; D perhaps matches TRBD1 (5 bases). CDR3 size: 14 residues. Trimming removed 4 bases at V and 6 bases at J, with 15 bases between. Germline CDR1 and CDR2: MRHNA and SNTAGT. The CDR3 DNA reads TGTGCCAGCAGTGTCGTGGGGCAGGTCGCTGAAGCTTTCTTT. Its protein product is CASSVVGQVAEAFF.

This rearrangement joins TRBV3-1 (or the pseudogene TRBV3-2) to TRBJ2-1, with a possible D match to TRBD1 (6 bases). In germline, CDR1 is LGHDT, CDR2 YNNKEL (reference sequence). Deletions cut 0 bases from V and 8 bases from J, with 20 bases between. The CDR3 is made up of 17 amino acids. The CDR3 DNA is TGTGCCAGCAGCCAAGAAGGGGGAGCGGTAGGAGGCGATGAGCAGTTCTTC. It specifies CASSQEGGAVGGDEQFF.

In DNA form, the CDR3 reads TGTGCCAGCAGTTACCACGAGCAGTACTTC. It is translated as CASSYHEQYF. The rearrangement links TRBV6-2 or TRBV6-3 to TRBJ2-7; D unclear. The V and J ends lost 2 bases and 5 bases respectively, with 1 base between them. CDR1 and CDR2 from the germline V gene are MNHEY and SVGEGT. The CDR3 covers 10 residues.

V and J are TRBV5-1 and TRBJ1-3, with D uncertain. Per germline, CDR1 SGHRS and CDR2 YFSETQ. Between the trimmed V and J ends, which lost 4 bases and 0 bases, there was a span of 5 bases. The CDR3 has 13 residues. The CDR3 reads CASSLTSGNTIYF. CDR3 in DNA: TGCGCCAGCAGCCTAACCTCTGGAAACACCATATATTTT.

This sequence joins TRBV4-3 and TRBJ2-3; 10 nucleotides match TRBD2. The CDR3 sequence is 15 residues long. The J segment lost 10 bases and the V segment lost 0 bases, leaving 7 bases of the junction unmatched. Germline V gives CDR1 LGHNA, CDR2 YSLEER. This chain's CDR3 is CASSQDLAGASAQYF. CDR3 coding DNA: TGCGCCAGCAGCCAAGATCTAGCGGGAGCTTCAGCGCAGTATTTT.

V is TRBV2 and J is TRBJ2-7; D is undetermined. Per germline, CDR1 SNHLY and CDR2 FYNNEI. V lost 8 bases, J lost 4 bases, and 9 bases lay in between. The CDR3 sequence is 11 residues long. The CDR3 reads CASRRHYEQYF. The CDR3 DNA reads as TGTGCCAGCCGACGGCATTACGAGCAGTACTTC.

In the case of this clone: One end of the junction is discordant with germline, which a read error may explain. J is TRBJ1-1 and V is TRBV5-6; 7 nucleotides line up with TRBD1. This CDR3 region has 16 residues. Looked up from germline, CDR1 is SGHDT and CDR2 is YYEEEE. As DNA, the CDR3 is TGTGCCAGCAGATTGGGGTATGACAGGGTGGACACTGAAGCTTTCTTT. Protein product: CASRLGYDRVDTEAFF. Together with reference TRBV5-6 and TRBJ1-1, the CDR3 gives the full variable domain: DAGVTQSPTHLIKTRGQQVTLRCSPKSGHDTVSWYQQALGQGPQFIFQYYEEEERQRGNFPDRFSGHQFPNYSSELNVNALLLGDSALYLCASRLGYDRVDTEAFFGQGTRLTVV.

The rearrangement links TRBV7-2 to TRBJ1-1; D unresolved. The germline V and J ends were trimmed by 6 bases and 5 bases, with 13 bases remaining between them. There are 13 residues in the CDR3. Germline loops: CDR1 SGHTA, CDR2 FQGNSA. The CDR3 loop is CASRGLGETEAFF. CDR3 coding DNA: TGTGCCAGCAGGGGTCTGGGTGAGACTGAAGCTTTCTTT.

V gene TRBV13 combines with J gene TRBJ2-1; 8 nucleotides match TRBD1. The CDR3 loop spans 13 amino acids. The germline V gene encodes CDR1 PRHDT and CDR2 FYEKMQ (reference sequence). Trimming cost V 4 bases and J 8 bases; bases outside gene matches: 4. The CDR3 protein is CASSSDRADEQFF. CDR3 DNA sequence: TGTGCCAGCAGCTCGGACAGGGCGGATGAGCAGTTCTTC. Filled out from reference TRBV13 and TRBJ2-1, the complete variable domain reads AAGVIQSPRHLIKEKRETATLKCYPIPRHDTVYWYQQGPGQDPQFLISFYEKMQSDKGSIPDRFSAQQFSDYHSELNMSSLELGDSALYFCASSSDRADEQFFGPGTRLTVL.

The chain joins TRBV7-2 to TRBJ2-4, with 10 bases that match TRBD1. The germline gives CDR1 SGHTA, CDR2 FQGNSA. Germline trimming cut 4 bases from V and 12 bases from J; bases unmatched to any gene: 9. This CDR3 comprises 14 residues. DNA for the CDR3: TGTGCCAGCAGCTCCGGCCGACAGGGGGCAAATCAGTACTTC. Protein: CASSSGRQGANQYF.

The chain has TRBV30 and TRBJ1-2; D ambiguous. Between the trimmed V and J ends, which lost 0 bases and 6 bases, there was a span of 11 bases. This CDR3 has 13 residues. Germline CDR1 is GTSNPN and CDR2 is SVGIG (reference sequence). The CDR3: CAWSVGLSDGYTF. DNA for the CDR3: TGTGCCTGGAGTGTGGGGTTGTCCGATGGCTACACCTTC.

The J gene is TRBJ1-1, the V gene TRBV5-6; no firm D call. The germline CDR1 and CDR2 sequences are SGHDT and YYEEEE. The CDR3 is 15 amino acids. With 1 base removed from V and 2 bases from J, the gap between germline ends came to 12 bases. The CDR3 loop is CASSLIRRVNTEAFF. The CDR3 nucleotides read TGTGCCAGCAGCTTGATCCGGCGGGTAAACACTGAAGCTTTCTTT.

The chain combines TRBV3-1 (or the pseudogene TRBV3-2) with TRBJ1-1, with 9 bases fitting TRBD1. This CDR3 is 15 amino acids long. Per the germline V gene, CDR1 is LGHDT and CDR2 is YNNKEL (reference sequence). With V trimmed by 4 bases and J by 3 bases, 6 bases remained unmatched. This chain's CDR3 is CASSLRQGVDTEAFF. The CDR3 DNA reads as TGTGCCAGCAGCCTCCGACAGGGGGTGGACACTGAAGCTTTCTTT.

As DNA, the CDR3 is TGTGCCAGCAGCGGCGACAGGGGCTATACTGAAGCTTTCTTT. It encodes CASSGDRGYTEAFF. This chain connects TRBV9 to TRBJ1-1; 8 bases line up with TRBD1. CDR3 length: 14 amino acids. V lost 3 bases to trimming and J lost 5 bases; unmatched junction nucleotides: 6. Germline-derived CDR1 and CDR2 are SGDLS and YYNGEE.

This rearrangement joins TRBV5-1 to TRBJ1-3; tentatively, D is TRBD1 (6 bases). V lost 0 bases, J lost 1 base, and 20 bases lay in between. The CDR3 has 19 amino acids. Germline loops: CDR1 SGHRS, CDR2 YFSETQ. The CDR3 DNA follows: TGCGCCAGCAGCTTGGGGGCCAACATTAGACAGGATTCTGGAAACACCATATATTTT. It yields the protein CASSLGANIRQDSGNTIYF.

The chain is built from TRBV19 and TRBJ2-1, with a tentative D call TRBD2 (5 bases). Germline V gene sequence: CDR1 LNHDA, CDR2 SQIVND (reference sequence). This CDR3 region has 14 residues. The V end was cut by 7 bases, the J end by 8 bases, with 18 bases between. CDR3 sequence: CASKDLTTLDEQFF. The CDR3 DNA is TGTGCCAGTAAGGACTTGACCACATTGGATGAGCAGTTCTTC.